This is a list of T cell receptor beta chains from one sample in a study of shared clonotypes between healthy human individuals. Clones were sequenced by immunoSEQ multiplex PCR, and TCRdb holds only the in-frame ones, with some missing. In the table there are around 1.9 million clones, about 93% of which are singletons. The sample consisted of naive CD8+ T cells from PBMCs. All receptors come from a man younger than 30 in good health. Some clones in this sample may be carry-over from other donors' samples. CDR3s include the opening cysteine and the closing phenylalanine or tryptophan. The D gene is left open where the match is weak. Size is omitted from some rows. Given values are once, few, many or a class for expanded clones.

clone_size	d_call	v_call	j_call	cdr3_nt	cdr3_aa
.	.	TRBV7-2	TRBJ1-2	TGTGCCAGCAGCTTAACACTTAATGGCGTGGATGGCTACACCTTC	CASSLTLNGVDGYTF
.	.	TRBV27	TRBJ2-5	TGTGCCAGCAGTTATGGGGCGGAAGAGACCCAGTACTTC	CASSYGAEETQYF
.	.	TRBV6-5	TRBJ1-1	TGTGCCAGCAGTTACTCGATACCCAAAACCGAAGCTTTCTTT	CASSYSIPKTEAFF
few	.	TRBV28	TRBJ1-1	TGTGCCAGCAGTTTGATGGGGGTGACTGAAGCTTTCTTT	CASSLMGVTEAFF
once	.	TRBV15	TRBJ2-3	TGTGCCACCAGTAGTAGGGGGACCCATGCAGATACGCAGTATTTT	CATSSRGTHADTQYF
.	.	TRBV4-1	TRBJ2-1	TGCGCCAGCAGCCGAGACTACAATGAGCAGTTCTTC	CASSRDYNEQFF
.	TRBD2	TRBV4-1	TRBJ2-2	TGCGCCAGCAGCCACGGCGGGGGTACCGGGGAGCTGTTTTTT	CASSHGGGTGELFF
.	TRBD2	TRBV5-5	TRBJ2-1	TGTGCCAGCAGCTGGGGATGGAGCGGGAGGGCCATGGGGCGGGATGAGCAGTTCTTC	CASSWGWSGRAMGRDEQFF
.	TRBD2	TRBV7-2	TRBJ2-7	TGTGCCAGCAGCCACCGGACTAGCAGCTCCTACGAGCAGTACTTC	CASSHRTSSSYEQYF
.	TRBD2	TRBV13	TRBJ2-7	TGTGCCAGCAGCCCGGAGACTAGCGGATACGAGCAGTACTTC	CASSPETSGYEQYF
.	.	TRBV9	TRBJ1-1	TGTGCCAGCAACGGGGGAGGCACTGAAGCTTTCTTT	CASNGGGTEAFF